This T cell receptor (beta chain) was recorded in a study of blood T cell repertoires in COVID-19. Across the study: Nucleic acid was either cDNA or gDNA, and it came from T cells, B-cell-depleted T cells, or PBMCs.

Original processing notes: Cell counts per sample came from amplifying reference gene primers. Profiled with immunoSEQ multiplex PCR; TCRdb holds only in-frame clones, not every one. That table furnishes V, J and clone size, whereas the DNA furnished D and trimming. The sample carries approximately 410,000 clones, 86% recorded once. The source of this sequence is a woman aged 25 to 39 with active or convalescent COVID-19. The specimen was peripheral blood.

CDR3 loop: CASSPTKLTGNYGYTF. The CDR3 region has the DNA TGTGCCAGCAGTCCTACTAAATTGACGGGGAACTATGGCTACACCTTC. The chain recombines TRBV27 with TRBJ1-2; D is uncertain. Germline V lookup: CDR1 MNHEY, CDR2 SMNVEV (reference sequence). The CDR3 contains 16 residues. Between the trimmed V and J ends, which lost 5 bases and 2 bases, there was a span of 18 bases.